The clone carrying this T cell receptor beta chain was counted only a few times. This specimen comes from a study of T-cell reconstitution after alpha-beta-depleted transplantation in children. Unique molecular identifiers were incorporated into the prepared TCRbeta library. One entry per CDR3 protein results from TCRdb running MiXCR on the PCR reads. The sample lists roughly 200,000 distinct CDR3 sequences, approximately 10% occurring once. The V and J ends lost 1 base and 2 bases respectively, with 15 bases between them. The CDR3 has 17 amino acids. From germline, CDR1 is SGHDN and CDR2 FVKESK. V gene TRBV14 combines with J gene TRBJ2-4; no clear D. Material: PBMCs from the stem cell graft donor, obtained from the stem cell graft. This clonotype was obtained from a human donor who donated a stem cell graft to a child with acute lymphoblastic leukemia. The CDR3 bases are TGTGCCAGCAGCCAAGGGTCCGGGCTGGGCTCCAAAAACATTCAGTACTTC. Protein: CASSQGSGLGSKNIQYF.